This T cell receptor (beta chain) emerged from a study of T cells in Graves' hyperthyroidism and ophthalmopathy. Overall study: Peripheral blood collection took place at initial diagnosis, before any treatment.

With 4 bases clipped from V and 6 bases from J, the junction kept 7 bases outside the gene matches. Germline-derived CDR1 and CDR2 are SGHDT and YYEEEE. This CDR3 region has 14 residues. This clonotype occurred a few times. Antigen unknown. Whole-study findings and limits: Most thyroid clonotypes expanded above 0.001 were also detected in blood. Model predictions of ophthalmopathy came a median roughly 6.7 months before onset.

Amplified TCR beta CDR3 regions derived from RNA transcripts. During a first-round RT-PCR of the TCR CDR3, the HTBI primer set was used. One entry per CDR3 protein, called by TCRdb with MiXCR from the multiplex PCR reads. The repertoire consists of hundreds of thousands of distinct CDR3 sequences, with approximately 13% occurring once and the leading ten covering 9.2%. The rearrangement links TRBV5-6 to TRBJ1-5; 7 bases agree with TRBD1. The sample consisted of blood. The sequence came from a woman between 18 and 30 years old with Graves' hyperthyroidism. CDR3 bases: TGTGCCAGCAGCCCGTGGACAGGAGGTCAGCCCCAGCATTTT. Amino acid sequence: CASSPWTGGQPQHF.